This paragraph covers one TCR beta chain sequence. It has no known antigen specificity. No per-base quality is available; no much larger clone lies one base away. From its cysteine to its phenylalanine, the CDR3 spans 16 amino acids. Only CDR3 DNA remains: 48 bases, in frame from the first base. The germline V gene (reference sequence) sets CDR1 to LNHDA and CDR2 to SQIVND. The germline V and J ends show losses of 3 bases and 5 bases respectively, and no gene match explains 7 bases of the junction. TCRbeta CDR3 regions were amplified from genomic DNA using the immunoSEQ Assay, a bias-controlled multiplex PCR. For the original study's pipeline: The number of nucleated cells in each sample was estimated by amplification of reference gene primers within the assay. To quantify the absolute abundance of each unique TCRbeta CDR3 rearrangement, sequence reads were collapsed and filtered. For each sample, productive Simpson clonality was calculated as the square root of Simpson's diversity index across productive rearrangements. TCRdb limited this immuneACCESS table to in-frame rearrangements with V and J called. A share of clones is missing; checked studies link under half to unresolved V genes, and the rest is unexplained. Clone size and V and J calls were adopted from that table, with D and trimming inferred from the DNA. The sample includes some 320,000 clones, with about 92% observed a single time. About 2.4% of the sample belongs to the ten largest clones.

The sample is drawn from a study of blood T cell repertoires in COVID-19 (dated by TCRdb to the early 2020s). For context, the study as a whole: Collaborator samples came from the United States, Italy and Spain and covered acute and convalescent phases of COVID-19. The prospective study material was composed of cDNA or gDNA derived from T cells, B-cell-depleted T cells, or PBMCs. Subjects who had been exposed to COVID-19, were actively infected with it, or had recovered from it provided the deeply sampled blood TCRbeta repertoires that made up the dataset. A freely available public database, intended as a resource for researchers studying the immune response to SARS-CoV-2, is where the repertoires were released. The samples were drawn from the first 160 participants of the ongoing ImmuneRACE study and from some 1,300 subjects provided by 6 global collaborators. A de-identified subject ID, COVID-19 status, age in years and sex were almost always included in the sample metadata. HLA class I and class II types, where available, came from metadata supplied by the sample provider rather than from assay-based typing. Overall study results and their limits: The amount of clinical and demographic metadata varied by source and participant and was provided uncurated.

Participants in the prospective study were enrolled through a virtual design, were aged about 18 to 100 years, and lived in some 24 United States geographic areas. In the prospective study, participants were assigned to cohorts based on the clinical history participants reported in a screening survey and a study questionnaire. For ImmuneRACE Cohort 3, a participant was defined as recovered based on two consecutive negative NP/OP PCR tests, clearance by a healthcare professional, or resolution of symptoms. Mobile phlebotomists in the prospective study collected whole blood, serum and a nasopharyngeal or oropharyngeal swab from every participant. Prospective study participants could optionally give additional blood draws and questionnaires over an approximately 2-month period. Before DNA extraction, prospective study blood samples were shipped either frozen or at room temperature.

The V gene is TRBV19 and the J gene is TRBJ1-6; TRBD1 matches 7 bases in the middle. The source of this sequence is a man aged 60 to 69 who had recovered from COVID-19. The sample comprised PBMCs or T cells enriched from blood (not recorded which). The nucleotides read TGTGCCAGTAGTATTTCTGCGGGACAGAATAATTCACCCCTCCACTTT. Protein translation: CASSISAGQNNSPLHF. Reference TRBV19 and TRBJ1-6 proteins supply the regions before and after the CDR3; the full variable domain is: DGGITQSPKYLFRKEGQNVTLSCEQNLNHDAMYWYRQDPGQGLRLIYYSQIVNDFQKGDIAEGYSVSREKKESFPLTVTSAQKNPTAFYLCASSISAGQNNSPLHFGNGTRLTVT.